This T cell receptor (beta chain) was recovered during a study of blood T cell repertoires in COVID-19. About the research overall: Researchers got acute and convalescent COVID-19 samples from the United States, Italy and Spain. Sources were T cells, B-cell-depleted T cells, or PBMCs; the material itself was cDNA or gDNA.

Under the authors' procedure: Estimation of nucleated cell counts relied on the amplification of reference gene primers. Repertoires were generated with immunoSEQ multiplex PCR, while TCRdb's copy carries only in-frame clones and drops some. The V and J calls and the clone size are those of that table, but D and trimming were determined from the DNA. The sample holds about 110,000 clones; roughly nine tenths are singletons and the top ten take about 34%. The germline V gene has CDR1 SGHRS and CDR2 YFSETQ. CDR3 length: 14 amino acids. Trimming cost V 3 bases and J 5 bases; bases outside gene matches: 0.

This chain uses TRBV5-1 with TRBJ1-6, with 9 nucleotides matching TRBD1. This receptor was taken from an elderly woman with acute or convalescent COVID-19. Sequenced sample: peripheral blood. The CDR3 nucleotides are TGCGCCAGCAGCTGGGACAGGGATAATTCACCCCTCCACTTT. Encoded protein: CASSWDRDNSPLHF.